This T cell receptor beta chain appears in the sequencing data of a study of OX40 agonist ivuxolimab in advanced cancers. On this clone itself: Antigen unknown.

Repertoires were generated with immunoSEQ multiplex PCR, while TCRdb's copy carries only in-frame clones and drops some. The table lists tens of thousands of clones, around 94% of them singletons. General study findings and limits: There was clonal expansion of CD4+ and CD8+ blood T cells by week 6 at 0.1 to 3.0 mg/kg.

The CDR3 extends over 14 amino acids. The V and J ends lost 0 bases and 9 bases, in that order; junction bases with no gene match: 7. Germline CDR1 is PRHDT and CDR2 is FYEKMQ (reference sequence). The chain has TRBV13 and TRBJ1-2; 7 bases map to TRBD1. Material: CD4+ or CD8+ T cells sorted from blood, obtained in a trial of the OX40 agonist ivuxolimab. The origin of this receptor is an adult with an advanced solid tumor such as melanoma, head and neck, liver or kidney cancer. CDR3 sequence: CASSLGIGGVSYTF. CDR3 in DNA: TGTGCCAGCAGCTTAGGCATAGGGGGCGTGAGCTACACCTTC. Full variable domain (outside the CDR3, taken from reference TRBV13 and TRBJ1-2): AAGVIQSPRHLIKEKRETATLKCYPIPRHDTVYWYQQGPGQDPQFLISFYEKMQSDKGSIPDRFSAQQFSDYHSELNMSSLELGDSALYFCASSLGIGGVSYTFGSGTRLTVV.